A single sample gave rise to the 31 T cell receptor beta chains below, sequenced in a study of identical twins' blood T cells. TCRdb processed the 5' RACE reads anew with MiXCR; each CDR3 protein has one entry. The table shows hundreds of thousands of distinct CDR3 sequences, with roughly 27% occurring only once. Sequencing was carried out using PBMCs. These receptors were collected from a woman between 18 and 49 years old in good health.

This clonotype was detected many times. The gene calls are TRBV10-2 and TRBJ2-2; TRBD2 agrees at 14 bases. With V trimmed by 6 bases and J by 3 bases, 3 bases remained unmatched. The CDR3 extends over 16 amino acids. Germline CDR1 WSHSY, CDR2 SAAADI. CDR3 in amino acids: CASRGLAGEDTGELFF. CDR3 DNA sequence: TGCGCCAGCAGGGGACTAGCGGGAGAGGACACCGGGGAGCTGTTTTTT.

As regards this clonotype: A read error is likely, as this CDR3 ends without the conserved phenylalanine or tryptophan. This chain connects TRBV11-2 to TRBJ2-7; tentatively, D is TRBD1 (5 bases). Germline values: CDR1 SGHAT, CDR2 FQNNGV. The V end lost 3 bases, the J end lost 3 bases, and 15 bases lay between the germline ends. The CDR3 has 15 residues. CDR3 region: CASSFLPSQGYEQYS. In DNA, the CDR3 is TGTGCCAGCAGCTTTCTCCCCAGTCAGGGCTACGAGCAGTACTCC.

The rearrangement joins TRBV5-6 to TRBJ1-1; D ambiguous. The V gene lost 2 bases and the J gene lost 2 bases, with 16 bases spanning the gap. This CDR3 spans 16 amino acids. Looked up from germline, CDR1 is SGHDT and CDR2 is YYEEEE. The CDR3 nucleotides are TGTGCCAGCAGCTTTCCCTGGGGTTCGGGAAACACTGAAGCTTTCTTT. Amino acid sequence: CASSFPWGSGNTEAFF.

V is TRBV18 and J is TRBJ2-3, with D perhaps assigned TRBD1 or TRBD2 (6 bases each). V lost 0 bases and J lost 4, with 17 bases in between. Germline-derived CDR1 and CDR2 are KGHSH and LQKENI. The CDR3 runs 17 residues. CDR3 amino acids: CASSPPRRGSPADTQYF. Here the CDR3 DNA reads TGTGCCAGCTCACCACCCAGGAGGGGGAGCCCCGCAGATACGCAGTATTTT.

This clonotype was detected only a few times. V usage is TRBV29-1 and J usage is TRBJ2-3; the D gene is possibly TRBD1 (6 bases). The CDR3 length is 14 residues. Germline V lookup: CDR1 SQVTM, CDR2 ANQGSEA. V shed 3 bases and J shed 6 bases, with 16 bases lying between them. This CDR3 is CSVEGAPVLDTQYF. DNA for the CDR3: TGCAGCGTTGAGGGGGCCCCGGTTCTGGATACGCAGTATTTT.

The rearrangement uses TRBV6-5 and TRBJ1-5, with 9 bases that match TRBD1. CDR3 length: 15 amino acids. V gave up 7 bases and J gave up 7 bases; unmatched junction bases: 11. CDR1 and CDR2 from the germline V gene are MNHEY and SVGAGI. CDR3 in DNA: TGTGCCAGCAAGCTAGGGACAGGGTATAGGCAGCCCCAGCATTTT. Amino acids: CASKLGTGYRQPQHF.

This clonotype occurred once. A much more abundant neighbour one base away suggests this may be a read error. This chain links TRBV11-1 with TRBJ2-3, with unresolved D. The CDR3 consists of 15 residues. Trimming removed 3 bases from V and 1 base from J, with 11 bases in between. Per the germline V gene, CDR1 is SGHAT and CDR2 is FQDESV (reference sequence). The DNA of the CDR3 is TGTGCCAGCAGCTTGCGTCTGAGAGGCACAGATACGCAGTATTTT. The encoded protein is CASSLRLRGTDTQYF.

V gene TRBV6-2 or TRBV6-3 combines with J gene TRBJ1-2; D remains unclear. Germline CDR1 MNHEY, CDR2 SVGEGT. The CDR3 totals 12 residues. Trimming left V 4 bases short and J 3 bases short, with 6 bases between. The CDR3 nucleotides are TGTGCCAGCAGTTGGCAGGACTATGGCTACACCTTC. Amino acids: CASSWQDYGYTF.

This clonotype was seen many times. CDR3 nucleotides: TGTGCCACCTCGTTAAGGATCACTGAAGCTTTCTTT. This sequence encodes CATSLRITEAFF. The V gene is TRBV28, the J gene TRBJ1-1, with D hard to call. The CDR3 runs to 12 residues. Germline V gene lookup returns CDR1 MDHEN and CDR2 SYDVKM. The germline V and J ends were trimmed by 10 bases and 4 bases, with 13 bases remaining between them.

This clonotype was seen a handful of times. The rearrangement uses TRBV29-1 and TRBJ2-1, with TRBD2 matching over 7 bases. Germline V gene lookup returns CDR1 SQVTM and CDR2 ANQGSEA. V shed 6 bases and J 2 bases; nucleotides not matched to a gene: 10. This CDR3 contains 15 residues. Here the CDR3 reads CSVIRSLAPYNEQFF. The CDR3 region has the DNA TGCAGCGTAATAAGGTCACTAGCGCCCTACAATGAGCAGTTCTTC.

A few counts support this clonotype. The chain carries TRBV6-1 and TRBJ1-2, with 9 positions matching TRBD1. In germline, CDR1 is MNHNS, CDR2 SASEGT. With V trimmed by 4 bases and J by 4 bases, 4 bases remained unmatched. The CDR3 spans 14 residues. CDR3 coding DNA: TGTGCCAGCAGTGTAGGGACAGGGAGCTATGGCTACACCTTC. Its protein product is CASSVGTGSYGYTF.

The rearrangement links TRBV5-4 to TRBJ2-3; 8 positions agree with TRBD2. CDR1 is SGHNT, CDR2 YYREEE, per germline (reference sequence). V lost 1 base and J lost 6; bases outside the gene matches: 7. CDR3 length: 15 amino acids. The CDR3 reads CASSLISGIGDTQYF. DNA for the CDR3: TGTGCCAGCAGCTTGATTAGCGGGATCGGTGATACGCAGTATTTT. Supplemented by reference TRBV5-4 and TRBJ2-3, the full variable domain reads ETGVTQSPTHLIKTRGQQVTLRCSSQSGHNTVSWYQQALGQGPQFIFQYYREEENGRGNFPPRFSGLQFPNYSSELNVNALELDDSALYLCASSLISGIGDTQYFGPGTRLTVL.

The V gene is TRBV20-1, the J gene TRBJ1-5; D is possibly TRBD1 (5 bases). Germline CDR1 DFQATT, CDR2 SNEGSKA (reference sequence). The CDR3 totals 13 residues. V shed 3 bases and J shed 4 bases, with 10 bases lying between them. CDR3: CSASPRANQPQHF. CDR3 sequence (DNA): TGCAGTGCTAGTCCCAGGGCTAATCAGCCCCAGCATTTT.

The DNA for the CDR3 is TGTGCCAGCAGCTTGGGCAGGTGGCTTCTTACAGCTTTCTTT. It codes for CASSLGRWLLTAFF. The rearrangement links TRBV5-6 to TRBJ1-1; D uncertain. The CDR3 extends over 14 amino acids. CDR1 is SGHDT, CDR2 YYEEEE, per germline. V gave up 0 bases and J gave up 10 bases, with 16 bases separating them.

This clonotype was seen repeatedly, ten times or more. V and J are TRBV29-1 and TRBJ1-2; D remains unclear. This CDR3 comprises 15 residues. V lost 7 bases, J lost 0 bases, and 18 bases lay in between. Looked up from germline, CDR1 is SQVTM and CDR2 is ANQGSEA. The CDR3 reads CSAILIAHTNYGYTF. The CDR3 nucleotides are TGCAGCGCCATATTGATAGCCCACACTAACTATGGCTACACCTTC.

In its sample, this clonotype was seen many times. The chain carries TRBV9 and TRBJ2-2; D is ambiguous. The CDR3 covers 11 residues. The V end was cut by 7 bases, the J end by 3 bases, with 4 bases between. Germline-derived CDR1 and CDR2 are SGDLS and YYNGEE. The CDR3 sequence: CASAYTGELFF. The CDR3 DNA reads TGTGCCAGCGCCTACACCGGGGAGCTGTTTTTT.

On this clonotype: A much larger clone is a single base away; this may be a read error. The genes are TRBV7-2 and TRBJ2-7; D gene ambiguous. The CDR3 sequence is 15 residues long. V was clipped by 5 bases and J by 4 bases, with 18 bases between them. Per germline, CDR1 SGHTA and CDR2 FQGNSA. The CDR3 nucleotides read TGTGCCAGCAGCCTGAGACCCGAATCAGTATACGAGCAGTACTTC. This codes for CASSLRPESVYEQYF.

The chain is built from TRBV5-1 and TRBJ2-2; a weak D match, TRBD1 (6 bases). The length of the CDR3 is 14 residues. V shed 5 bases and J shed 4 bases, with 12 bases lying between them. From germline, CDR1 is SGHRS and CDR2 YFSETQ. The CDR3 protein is CASSFGTFTGELFF. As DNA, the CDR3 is TGCGCCAGCAGTTTCGGGACATTCACCGGGGAGCTGTTTTTT.

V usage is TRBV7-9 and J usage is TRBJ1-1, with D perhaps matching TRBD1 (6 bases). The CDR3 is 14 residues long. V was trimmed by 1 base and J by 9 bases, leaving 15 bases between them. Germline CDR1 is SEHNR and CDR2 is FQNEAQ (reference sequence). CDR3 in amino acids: CASSLETAGTKAFF. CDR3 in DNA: TGTGCCAGCAGCTTAGAGACCGCCGGGACAAAAGCTTTCTTT.

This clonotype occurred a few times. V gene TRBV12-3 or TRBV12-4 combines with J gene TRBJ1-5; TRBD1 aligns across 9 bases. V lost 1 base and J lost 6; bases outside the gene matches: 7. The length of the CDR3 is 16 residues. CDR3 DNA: TGTGCCAGCAGTTTAGTCGGGACAGGGACGAGTCAGCCCCAGCATTTT. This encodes CASSLVGTGTSQPQHF.

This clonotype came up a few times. Written as DNA, the CDR3 is TGTGCCAGCAGCCAAGATACGACCCTCTGGGAGCAGTACTTC. Amino acids: CASSQDTTLWEQYF. The chain joins TRBV4-2 to TRBJ2-7; D is uncertain. CDR1 is LGHNA and CDR2 is YNFKEQ in the germline V gene. The CDR3 sequence is 14 residues long. Trimming stripped 0 bases from V and 7 bases from J, with 13 bases between.

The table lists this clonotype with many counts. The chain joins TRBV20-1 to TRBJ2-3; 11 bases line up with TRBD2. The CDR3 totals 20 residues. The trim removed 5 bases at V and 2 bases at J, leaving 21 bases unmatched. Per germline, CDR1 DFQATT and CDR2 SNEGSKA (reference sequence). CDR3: CSAFTLAGGHPTTITDTQYF. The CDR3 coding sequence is TGCAGTGCTTTCACCCTAGCGGGGGGTCATCCAACCACTATCACAGATACGCAGTATTTT.

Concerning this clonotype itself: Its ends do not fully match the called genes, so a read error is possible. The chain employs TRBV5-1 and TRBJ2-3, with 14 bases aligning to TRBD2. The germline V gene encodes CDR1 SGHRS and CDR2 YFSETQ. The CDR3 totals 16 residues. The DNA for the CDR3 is TGCGCCAGCAACTTGGGGACTAGCGGGGGCGCAGATACGCAGTATTTT. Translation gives CASNLGTSGGADTQYF.

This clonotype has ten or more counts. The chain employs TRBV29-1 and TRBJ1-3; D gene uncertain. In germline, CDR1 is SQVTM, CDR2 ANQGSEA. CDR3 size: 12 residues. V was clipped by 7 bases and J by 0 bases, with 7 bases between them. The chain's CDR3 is CSARNSGNTIYF. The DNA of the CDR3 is TGCAGCGCCCGTAACTCTGGAAACACCATATATTTT.

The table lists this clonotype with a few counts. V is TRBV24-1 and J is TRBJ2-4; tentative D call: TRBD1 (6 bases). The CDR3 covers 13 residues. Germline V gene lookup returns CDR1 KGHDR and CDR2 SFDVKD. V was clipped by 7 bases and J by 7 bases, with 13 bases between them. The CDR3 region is CATRRTDENIQYF. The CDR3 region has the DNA TGTGCCACCAGGCGGACAGACGAGAACATTCAGTACTTC.

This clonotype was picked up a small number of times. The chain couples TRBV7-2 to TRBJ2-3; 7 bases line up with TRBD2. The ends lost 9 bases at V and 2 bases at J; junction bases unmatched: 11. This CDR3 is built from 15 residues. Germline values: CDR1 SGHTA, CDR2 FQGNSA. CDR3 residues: CASLAVAFSTDTQYF. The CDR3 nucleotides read TGTGCCAGTCTAGCGGTCGCGTTTTCCACAGATACGCAGTATTTT.

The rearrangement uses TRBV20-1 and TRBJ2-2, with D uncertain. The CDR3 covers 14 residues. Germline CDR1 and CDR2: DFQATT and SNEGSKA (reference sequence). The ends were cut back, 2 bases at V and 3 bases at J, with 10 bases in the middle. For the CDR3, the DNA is TGCAGTGCTAGATTTTCTTGGCACACCGGGGAGCTGTTTTTT. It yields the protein CSARFSWHTGELFF.

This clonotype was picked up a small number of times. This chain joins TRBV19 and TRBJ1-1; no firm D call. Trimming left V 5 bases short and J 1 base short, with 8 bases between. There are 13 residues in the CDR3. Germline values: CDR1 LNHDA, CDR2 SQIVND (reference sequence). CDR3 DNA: TGTGCCAGTAGTGTCCAAACGAACACTGAAGCTTTCTTT. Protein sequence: CASSVQTNTEAFF.

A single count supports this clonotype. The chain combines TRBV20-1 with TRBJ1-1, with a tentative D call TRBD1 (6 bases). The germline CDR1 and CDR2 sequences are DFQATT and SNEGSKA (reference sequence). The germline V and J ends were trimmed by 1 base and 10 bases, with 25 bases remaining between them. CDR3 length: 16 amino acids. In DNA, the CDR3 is TGCAGTGCTAGAGCAAGAGGGGGGAAGGGGGTAGCAGGAGCTTTCTTT. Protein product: CSARARGGKGVAGAFF.

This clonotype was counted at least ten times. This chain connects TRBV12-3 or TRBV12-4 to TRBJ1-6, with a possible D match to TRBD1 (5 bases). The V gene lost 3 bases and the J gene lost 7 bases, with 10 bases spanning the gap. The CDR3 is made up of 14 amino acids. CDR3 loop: CASSFQAGNSPLHF. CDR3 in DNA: TGTGCCAGCAGTTTTCAAGCAGGGAATTCACCCCTCCACTTT.

The CDR3 sequence is CASGPTGTDGYTF. The CDR3 DNA reads as TGTGCCAGCGGCCCCACCGGGACAGATGGCTACACCTTC. The chain uses TRBV6-5 and TRBJ1-2; 7 nucleotides agree with TRBD1. Unmatched junction bases numbered 9, after V lost 8 bases and J lost 6 bases. CDR3 length equals 13 residues. Germline V lookup: CDR1 MNHEY, CDR2 SVGAGI.